The following is a T cell receptor beta chain sequence with its context. The record originates from a study of CD8 T cells in Susac syndrome. Reverse transcription used roughly 0.5 to 1 ug RNA and random hexamers. TCRdb recomputed calls from the immunoSEQ multiplex PCR reads with MiXCR, one row per CDR3 protein. The sample has a few hundred thousand distinct CDR3 sequences, about 91% seen once. The specimen was CD4+ T cells from PBMCs. The sequence derives from a human donor with multiple sclerosis.

The CDR3, as DNA: TGTGCCTGCGTGAAGAGAACAACTAATGAAAAACTGTTTTTT. Protein sequence: CACVKRTTNEKLFF. This chain connects TRBV30 to TRBJ1-4, with D uncertain. The germline gives CDR1 GTSNPN, CDR2 SVGIG (reference sequence). Trimming removed 6 bases from V and 0 bases from J, with 11 bases in between. The CDR3 loop spans 14 amino acids.